The present T cell receptor (beta chain) was sequenced within a study of blood T cell repertoires in COVID-19. Study background: Researchers got acute and convalescent COVID-19 samples from the United States, Italy and Spain. T cells, B-cell-depleted T cells, or PBMCs supplied cDNA or gDNA.

Followed over time, Seattle patients had been enrolled while infection was active. Authors' methods: Amplified reference gene primers provided the basis for estimating nucleated cell counts. Some clones are missing from TCRdb's copy, which holds only in-frame ones; the method was immunoSEQ multiplex PCR. The V and J calls and clone size come from that table; D and trimming were worked out from the DNA. The data contain about 160,000 clones, 80% to 90% of them singletons. V shed 7 bases and J 4 bases; nucleotides not matched to a gene: 7. The germline CDR1 and CDR2 sequences are SQVTM and ANQGSEA. The CDR3 loop spans 13 amino acids.

This TCR was recovered from a woman between 45 and 65 years old with COVID-19, enrolled during active disease. Material for sequencing was peripheral blood. This rearrangement joins TRBV29-1 to TRBJ2-7; TRBD1 matches at 10 bases. Written as DNA, the CDR3 is TGCAGCGCCGCCGGGACAGGGGTGTACGAGCAGTACTTC. Amino acids: CSAAGTGVYEQYF.